The entry below gives a single T cell receptor beta chain sequence along with its context. Germline V gene lookup returns CDR1 KGHSH and CDR2 LQKENI. CDR3 length: 15 residues. V shed 0 bases and J shed 2 bases, with 10 bases lying between them. This sample is part of a study of T cell changes during pregnancy in multiple sclerosis. The table came from immunoSEQ multiplex PCR; TCRdb's copy has only in-frame clones and leaves some out. The sample holds about 16,000 clones, around 95% seen once. The input for sequencing was peripheral blood, taken in the third trimester of pregnancy. The rearrangement uses TRBV18 and TRBJ2-5, with D perhaps TRBD1 (5 bases). The receptor comes from a female donor with multiple sclerosis, enrolled in a pregnancy study. CDR3 amino acids: CASSPPGVDQETQYF. The CDR3 DNA follows: TGTGCCAGCTCACCACCAGGGGTAGATCAAGAGACCCAGTACTTC.